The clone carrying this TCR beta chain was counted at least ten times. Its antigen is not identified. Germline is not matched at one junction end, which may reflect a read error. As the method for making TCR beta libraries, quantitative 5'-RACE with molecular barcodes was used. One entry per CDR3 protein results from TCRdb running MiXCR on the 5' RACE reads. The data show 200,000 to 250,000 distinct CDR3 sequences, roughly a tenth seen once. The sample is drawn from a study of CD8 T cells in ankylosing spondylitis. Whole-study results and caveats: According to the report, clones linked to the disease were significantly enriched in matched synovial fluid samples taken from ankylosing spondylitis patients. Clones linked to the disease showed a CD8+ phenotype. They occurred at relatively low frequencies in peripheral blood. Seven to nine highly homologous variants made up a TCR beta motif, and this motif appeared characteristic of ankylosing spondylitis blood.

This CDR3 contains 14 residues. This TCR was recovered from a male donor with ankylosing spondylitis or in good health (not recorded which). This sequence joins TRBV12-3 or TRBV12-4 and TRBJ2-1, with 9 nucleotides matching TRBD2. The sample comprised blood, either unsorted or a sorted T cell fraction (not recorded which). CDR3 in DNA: TGTGCCAGCAGATTAGCGGGGGAATACAATGAGCAGTTCTTC. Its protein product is CASRLAGEYNEQFF.